This paragraph reports one TCR beta chain. Its antigen is not identified. This sample stems from a study of cytomegalovirus exposure and HLA in healthy donors. V trimming: 2 bases; J trimming: 5 bases; junction bases outside the gene matches: 1. The V gene's germline CDR1 is SGHRS and CDR2 YFSETQ. The CDR3 has 12 amino acids. Use of 60 Vbeta and 13 Jbeta primers characterized the PCR. Only in-frame clones appear in the TCRdb table, and some are missing; sequencing was by immunoSEQ multiplex PCR. The repertoire table contains about 91,000 clones. The study, taken as a whole, reports: Links to common viral pathogens appeared, in a later analysis, for several of the most significant clusters.

The TCR comes from a woman under 40 in good health and CMV-seronegative. The rearrangement links TRBV5-1 to TRBJ2-7; TRBD1 matches 7 bases. Sequenced sample: PBMCs. The CDR3 sequence: CASSFQGDEQYF. The DNA of the CDR3 is TGCGCCAGCAGCTTCCAGGGGGACGAGCAGTACTTC.